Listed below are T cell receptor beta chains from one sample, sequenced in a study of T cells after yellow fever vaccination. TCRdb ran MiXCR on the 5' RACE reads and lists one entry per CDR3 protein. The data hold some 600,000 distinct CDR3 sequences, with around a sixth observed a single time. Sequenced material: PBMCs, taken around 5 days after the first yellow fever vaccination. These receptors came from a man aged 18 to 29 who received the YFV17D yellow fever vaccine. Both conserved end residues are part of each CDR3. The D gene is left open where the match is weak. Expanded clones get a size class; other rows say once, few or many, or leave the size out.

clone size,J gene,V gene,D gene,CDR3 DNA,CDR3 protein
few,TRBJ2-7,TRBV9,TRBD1,TGTGCCAGCAGCGTAGGGGGGACAGGGGGCCCGCACTACGAGCAGTACTTC,CASSVGGTGGPHYEQYF
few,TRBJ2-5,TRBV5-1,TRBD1,TGCGCCAGCAGCTTGGGATTTCAGGGGGCTAAAGAGACCCAGTACTTC,CASSLGFQGAKETQYF
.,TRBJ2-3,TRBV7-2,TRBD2,TGTGCCAGCAGCCCTTGGCCACTAGCGGGACCAGATACGCAGTATTTT,CASSPWPLAGPDTQYF
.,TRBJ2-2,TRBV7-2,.,TGTGCCAGCAGCCCGTACGCGGACGGGACCGGGGAGCTGTTTTTT,CASSPYADGTGELFF
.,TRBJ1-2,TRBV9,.,TGTGCCAGCAGCGCGGGGGGGCTTAACTATGGCTACACCTTC,CASSAGGLNYGYTF
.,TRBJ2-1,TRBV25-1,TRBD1,TGTGCCAGCAGTGAGGCGGACAGGGACGAGCAGTTCTTC,CASSEADRDEQFF
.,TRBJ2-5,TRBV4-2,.,TGTGCCAGCAGCCAATCACACGAGCGGCAAGAGACCCAGTACTTC,CASSQSHERQETQYF
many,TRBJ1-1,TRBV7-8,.,TGTGCCAGCAGCAGGAGGGCGGCGAACACTGAAGCTTTCTTT,CASSRRAANTEAFF
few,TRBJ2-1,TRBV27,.,TGTGCCAGCAGTCCGGGGGCCGGCAATGAGCAGTTCTTC,CASSPGAGNEQFF
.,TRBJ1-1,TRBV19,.,TGTGCCAGTGGGGCAGGGCACACTGAAGCTTTCTTT,CASGAGHTEAFF
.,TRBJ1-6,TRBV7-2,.,TGTGCCAGCAGCCCCCTTCCCGGGACGACGGCGCTCCTCCACTTT,CASSPLPGTTALLHF
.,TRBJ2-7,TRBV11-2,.,TGTGCCAGCAGCTTGGGTGAAGGGGAGTACTTC,CASSLGEGEYF
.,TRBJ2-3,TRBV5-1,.,TGCGCCAGCAGCCCACTGACTAGAACTAGCACAGATACGCAGTATTTT,CASSPLTRTSTDTQYF
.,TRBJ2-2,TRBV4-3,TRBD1,TGCGCCAGCAGCCAGGGACAGGGCACCGGGGAGCTGTTTTTT,CASSQGQGTGELFF
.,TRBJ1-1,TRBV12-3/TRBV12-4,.,TGTGCCAGCGGTCAGGGCAGTGAAGCTTTCTTT,CASGQGSEAFF
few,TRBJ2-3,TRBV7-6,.,TGTGCCAGCAGCTTAGTCCCCCCAACCACAGATACGCAGTATTTT,CASSLVPPTTDTQYF
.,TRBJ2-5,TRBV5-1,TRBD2,TGCGCCAGCAGCTTGGGAATCGGGGGGGCCCGACAAGAGACCCAGTACTTC,CASSLGIGGARQETQYF
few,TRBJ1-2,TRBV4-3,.,TGCGCCAGCAGCCAACCAGGGGAAGCTAACTATGGCTACACCTTC,CASSQPGEANYGYTF
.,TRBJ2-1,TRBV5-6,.,TGTGCCAGCATTAGAGGGGGAGGGAATGAGCAGTTCTTC,CASIRGGGNEQFF
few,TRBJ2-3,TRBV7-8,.,TGTGCCAGCAACAGGGCAGGAGAAGATACGCAGTATTTT,CASNRAGEDTQYF
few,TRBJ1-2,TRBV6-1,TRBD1,TGTGCCAGCAGCGTCGCGCCGACCGGGACAGGGGGCGCAAATGGCTACACCTTC,CASSVAPTGTGGANGYTF
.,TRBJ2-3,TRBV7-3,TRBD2,TGTGCCAGCAGCTTACCGGCTAGCGGGGCACCCACAGATACGCAGTATTTT,CASSLPASGAPTDTQYF
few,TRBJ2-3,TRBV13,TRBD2,TGTGCCAGCAGCTTAGCGGGGGGAACTAGCACAGATACGCAGTATTTT,CASSLAGGTSTDTQYF
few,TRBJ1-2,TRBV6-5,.,TGTGCCAGCAGTTATTCCTCTTGGGGGTTAGATGGCTACACCTTC,CASSYSSWGLDGYTF
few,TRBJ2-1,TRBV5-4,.,TGTGCCAGCAGCGATGGGCTTGGGGCTCGCGAGCAGTTCTTC,CASSDGLGAREQFF
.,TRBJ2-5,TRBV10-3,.,TGTGCCACCGCGGGGCAGAAGACCCAGTACTTC,CATAGQKTQYF
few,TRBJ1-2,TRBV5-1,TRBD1,TGCGCCAGCAGAAAGACAGGGAACTATGGCTACACCTTC,CASRKTGNYGYTF
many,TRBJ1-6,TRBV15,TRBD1,TGTGCCACCAGGGGAGACAGGGGGCGGAATTCACCCCTCCACTTT,CATRGDRGRNSPLHF
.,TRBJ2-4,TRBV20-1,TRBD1,TGCAGTGCTTTTACCGGGACAGAATCAATTCAGTACTTC,CSAFTGTESIQYF
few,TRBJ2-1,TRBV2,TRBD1,TGTGCCAGCAGAAGACCGGGACAGGGGGATGATGAGCAGTTCTTC,CASRRPGQGDDEQFF
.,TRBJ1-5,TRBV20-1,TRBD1,TGCAGTGCCCGACAGGGGCCTCCGGGTCAGCCCCAGCATTTT,CSARQGPPGQPQHF
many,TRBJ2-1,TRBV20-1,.,TGCAGTGCTAGAATGCCCCGTCGGAGTGAGCAGTTCTTC,CSARMPRRSEQFF
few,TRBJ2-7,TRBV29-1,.,TGCAGCGCTTGGGTATCGGGACTTATCTCTTCCTACGAGCAGTACTTC,CSAWVSGLISSYEQYF
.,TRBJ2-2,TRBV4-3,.,TGCGCCAGCAGCCAAGAGGGCCCGGGCACCGGGGAGCTGTTTTTT,CASSQEGPGTGELFF
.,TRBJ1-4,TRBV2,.,TGTGCCAGCGGTGTACGGGAGGATGTTGCAACTAATGAAAAACTGTTTTTT,CASGVREDVATNEKLFF
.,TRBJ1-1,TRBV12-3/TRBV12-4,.,TGTGCCAGCAGTTTTGCGGCGGGGGCGGGCACTGAAGCTTTCTTT,CASSFAAGAGTEAFF
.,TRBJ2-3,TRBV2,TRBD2,TGTGCCAGCAGGATAGGACTAGCGGGGGGGCGGACAGATACGCAGTATTTT,CASRIGLAGGRTDTQYF
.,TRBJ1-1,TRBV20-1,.,TGCAGTGCTAGCAGGGCCAACACTGAAGCTTTCTTT,CSASRANTEAFF
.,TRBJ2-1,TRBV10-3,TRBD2,TGTGCCATAGCGGGGGGCCTGGGCTCCTACAATGAGCAGTTCTTC,CAIAGGLGSYNEQFF
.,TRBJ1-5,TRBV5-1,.,TGCGCCAGCAGGAACGAACTCAATCAGCCCCAGCATTTT,CASRNELNQPQHF